This T cell receptor beta chain was captured by sequencing in a study of shared clonotypes between healthy human individuals. Study summary: Per-donor plates numbered three CD4 naive, three CD4 memory, two CD8 naive and one CD8 memory. General study points: On the whole, naive subsets had larger estimated richness than memory subsets had.

The CDR3 is 16 amino acids. V lost 5 bases and J 3 bases, leaving 19 bases between the germline ends. In germline, CDR1 is SGHVS, CDR2 FNYEAQ. As for this clone: Its antigen is currently unknown.

Naive CD8 cells lacked CD45RO, underwent positive selection for CCR7 and left out terminally differentiated effector memory CD45RA+ cells. Clones were sequenced by immunoSEQ multiplex PCR, and TCRdb holds only the in-frame ones, with some missing. This table has about 2.2 million clones, 93% appearing once. Sequencing was carried out using naive CD8+ T cells from PBMCs. This sequence originates from a man aged 18-30 years in good health. Some clones in this sample may be carry-over from other donors' samples. The J gene is TRBJ1-1, the V gene TRBV7-6, with a weak D call TRBD1 (5 bases). The CDR3 reads CASSNSGGNADTEAFF. CDR3 nucleotide sequence: TGTGCCAGCAGCAATTCTGGGGGAAACGCGGACACTGAAGCTTTCTTT.